This TCR beta chain was identified during a study of memory CD4+ T cells and cytomegalovirus serostatus. Overall study findings and caveats: Each of approximately 73 CMV-associated TCRbeta sequences occurred in one to five individuals.

Relative to its sample, this clone is medium-sized (0.01 to 0.1%). Its antigen remains unidentified. CDR1 is MNHEY, CDR2 SMNVEV, per germline (reference sequence). This CDR3 region has 14 residues. V gave up 10 bases and J gave up 8 bases, with 21 bases separating them. Using immunoSEQ multiplex PCR, the repertoire was profiled, and TCRdb retains in-frame clones only, with some absent. The sample yields over 60,000 clones, 75% to 85% seen once. Single viable CD3+CD4+CD8-CD45RO+ cells were sorted as the memory CD4+ T cells. Total CD4+ T cells were enriched by CD4 positive selection. The sequence was collected from an adult in good health and CMV-seronegative. Sequencing was carried out using memory CD4+ T cells from blood. The genes are TRBV27 and TRBJ1-5, with D possibly being TRBD1 (6 bases). The CDR3: CATPLPQGQEPQHF. The CDR3, as DNA: TGTGCCACCCCACTACCACAGGGTCAGGAGCCCCAGCATTTT.